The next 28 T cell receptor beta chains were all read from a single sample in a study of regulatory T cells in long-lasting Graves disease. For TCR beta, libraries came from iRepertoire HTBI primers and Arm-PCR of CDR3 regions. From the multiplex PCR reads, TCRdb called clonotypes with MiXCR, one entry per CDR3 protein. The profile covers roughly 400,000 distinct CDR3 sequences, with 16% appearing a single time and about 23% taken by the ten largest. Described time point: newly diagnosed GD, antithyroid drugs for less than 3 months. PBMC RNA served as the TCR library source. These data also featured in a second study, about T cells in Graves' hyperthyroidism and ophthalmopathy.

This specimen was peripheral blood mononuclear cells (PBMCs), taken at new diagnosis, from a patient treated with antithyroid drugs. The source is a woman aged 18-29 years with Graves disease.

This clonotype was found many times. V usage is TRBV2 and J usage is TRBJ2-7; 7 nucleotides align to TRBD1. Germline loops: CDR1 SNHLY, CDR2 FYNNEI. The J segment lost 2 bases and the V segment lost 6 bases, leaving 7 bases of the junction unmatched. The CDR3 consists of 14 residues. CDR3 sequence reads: CASRPQGPTYEQYF. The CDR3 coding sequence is TGTGCCAGCAGGCCACAGGGGCCCACCTACGAGCAGTACTTC.

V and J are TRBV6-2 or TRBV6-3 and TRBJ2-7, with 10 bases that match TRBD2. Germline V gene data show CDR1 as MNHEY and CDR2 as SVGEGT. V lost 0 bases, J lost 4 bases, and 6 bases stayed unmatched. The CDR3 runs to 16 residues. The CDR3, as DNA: TGTGCCAGCAGTTACTCGAGACTAGCGGGCCCATACGAGCAGTACTTC. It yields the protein CASSYSRLAGPYEQYF.

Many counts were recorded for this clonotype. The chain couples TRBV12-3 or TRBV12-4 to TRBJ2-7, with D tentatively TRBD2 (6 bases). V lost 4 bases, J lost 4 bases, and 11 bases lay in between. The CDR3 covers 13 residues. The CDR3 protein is CASSSGEVYEQYF. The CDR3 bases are TGTGCCAGCAGTTCGGGGGAGGTATACGAGCAGTACTTC.

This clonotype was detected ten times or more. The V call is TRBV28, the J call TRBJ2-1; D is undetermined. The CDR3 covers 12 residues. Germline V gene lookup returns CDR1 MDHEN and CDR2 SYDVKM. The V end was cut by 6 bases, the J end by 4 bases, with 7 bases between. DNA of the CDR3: TGTGCCAGCAGCCTACAGTACAATGAGCAGTTCTTC. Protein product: CASSLQYNEQFF.

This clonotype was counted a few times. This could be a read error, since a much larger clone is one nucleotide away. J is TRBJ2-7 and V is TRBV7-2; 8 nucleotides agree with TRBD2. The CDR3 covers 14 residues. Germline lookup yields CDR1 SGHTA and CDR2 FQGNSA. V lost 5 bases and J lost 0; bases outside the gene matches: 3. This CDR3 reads CASSTSGFSYEQYF. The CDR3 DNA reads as TGTGCCAGCAGCACTAGCGGTTTCTCCTACGAGCAGTACTTC.

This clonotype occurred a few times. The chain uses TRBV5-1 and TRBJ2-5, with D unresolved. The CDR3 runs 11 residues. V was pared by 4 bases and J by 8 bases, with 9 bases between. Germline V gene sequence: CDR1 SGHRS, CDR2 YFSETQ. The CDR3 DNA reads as TGCGCCAGCAGCGCCCGAGATACCCAGTACTTC. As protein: CASSARDTQYF.

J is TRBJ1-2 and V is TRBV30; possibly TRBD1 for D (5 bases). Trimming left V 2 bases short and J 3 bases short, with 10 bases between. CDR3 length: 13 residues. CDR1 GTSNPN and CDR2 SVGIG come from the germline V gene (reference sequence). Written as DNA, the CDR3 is TGTGCCTGGAGTAACCAGGGAGACTATGGCTACACCTTC. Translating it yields CAWSNQGDYGYTF.

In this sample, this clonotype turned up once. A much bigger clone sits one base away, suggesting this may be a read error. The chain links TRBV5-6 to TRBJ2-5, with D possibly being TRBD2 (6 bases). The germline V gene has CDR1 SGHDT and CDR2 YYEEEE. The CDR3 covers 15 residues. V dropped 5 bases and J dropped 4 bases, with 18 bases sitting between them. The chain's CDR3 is CASSSAGRLGETQYF. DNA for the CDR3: TGTGCCAGCAGTTCCGCGGGACGGTTAGGAGAGACCCAGTACTTC.

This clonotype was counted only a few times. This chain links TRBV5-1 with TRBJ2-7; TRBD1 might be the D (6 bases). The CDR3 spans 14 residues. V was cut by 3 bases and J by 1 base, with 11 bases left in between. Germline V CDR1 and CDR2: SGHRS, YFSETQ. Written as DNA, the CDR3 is TGCGCCAGCAGCTCCGGACAGATATCCTACGAGCAGTACTTC. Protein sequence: CASSSGQISYEQYF. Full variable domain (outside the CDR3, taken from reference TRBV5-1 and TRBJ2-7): KAGVTQTPRYLIKTRGQQVTLSCSPISGHRSVSWYQQTPGQGLQFLFEYFSETQRNKGNFPGRFSGRQFSNSRSEMNVSTLELGDSALYLCASSSGQISYEQYFGPGTRLTVT.

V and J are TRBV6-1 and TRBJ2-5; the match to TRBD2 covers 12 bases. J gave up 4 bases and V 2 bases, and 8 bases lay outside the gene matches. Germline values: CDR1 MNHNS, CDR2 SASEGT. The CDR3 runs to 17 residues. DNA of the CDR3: TGTGCCAGCAGTGAATTATGGCCTAGCGGGAGGGGAGAGACCCAGTACTTC. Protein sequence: CASSELWPSGRGETQYF.

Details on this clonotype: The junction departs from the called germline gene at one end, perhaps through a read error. CDR3 coding DNA: TGTGCCAACAGCTTAGGCGGGGAGACCCAGTACTTC. It yields the protein CANSLGGETQYF. V and J are TRBV11-3 and TRBJ2-5; TRBD2 might be the D (5 bases). This CDR3 is 12 amino acids long. The V gene's germline CDR1 is SGHNT and CDR2 YENEEA.

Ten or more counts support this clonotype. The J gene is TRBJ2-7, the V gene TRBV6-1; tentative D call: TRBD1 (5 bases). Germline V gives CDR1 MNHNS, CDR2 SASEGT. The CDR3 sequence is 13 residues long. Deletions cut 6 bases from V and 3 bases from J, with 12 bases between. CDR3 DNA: TGTGCCAGCAGGCCACAGGAAGACTACGAGCAGTACTTC. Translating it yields CASRPQEDYEQYF.

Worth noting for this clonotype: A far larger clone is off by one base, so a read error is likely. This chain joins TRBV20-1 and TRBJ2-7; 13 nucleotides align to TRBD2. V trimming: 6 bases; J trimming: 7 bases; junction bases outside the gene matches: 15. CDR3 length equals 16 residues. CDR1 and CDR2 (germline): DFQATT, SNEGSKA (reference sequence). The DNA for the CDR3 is TGCAGTGCCGGTAGCGGACTAGCGGGAGTATTGAATGAGCAGTACTTC. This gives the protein CSAGSGLAGVLNEQYF.

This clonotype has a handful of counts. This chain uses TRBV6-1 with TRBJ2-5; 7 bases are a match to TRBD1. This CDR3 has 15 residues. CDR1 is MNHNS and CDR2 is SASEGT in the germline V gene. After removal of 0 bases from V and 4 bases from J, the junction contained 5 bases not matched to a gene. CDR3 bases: TGTGCCAGCAGTGAAGCTAGGGGGCTGCGAGAGACCCAGTACTTC. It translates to CASSEARGLRETQYF.

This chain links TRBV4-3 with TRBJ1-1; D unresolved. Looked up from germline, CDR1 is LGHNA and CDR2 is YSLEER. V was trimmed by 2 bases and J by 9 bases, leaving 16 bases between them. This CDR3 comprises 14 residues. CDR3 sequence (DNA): TGCGCCAGCAGCCAAAACCGCCGGACTGGGAAAGCTTTCTTT. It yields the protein CASSQNRRTGKAFF.

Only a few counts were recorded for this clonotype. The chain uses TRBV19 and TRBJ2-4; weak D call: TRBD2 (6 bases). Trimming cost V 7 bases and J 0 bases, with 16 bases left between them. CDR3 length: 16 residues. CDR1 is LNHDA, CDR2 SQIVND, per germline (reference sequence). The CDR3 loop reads CASTPPGDLAKNIQYF. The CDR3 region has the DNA TGTGCCAGTACCCCCCCGGGGGATTTAGCCAAAAACATTCAGTACTTC.

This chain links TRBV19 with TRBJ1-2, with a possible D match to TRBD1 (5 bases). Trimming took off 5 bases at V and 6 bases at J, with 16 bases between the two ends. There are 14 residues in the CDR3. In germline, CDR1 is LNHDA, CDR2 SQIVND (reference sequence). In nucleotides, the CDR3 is TGTGCCAGTAGTGCCGGGGGAGCCGGAGATGGCTACACCTTC. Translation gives CASSAGGAGDGYTF.

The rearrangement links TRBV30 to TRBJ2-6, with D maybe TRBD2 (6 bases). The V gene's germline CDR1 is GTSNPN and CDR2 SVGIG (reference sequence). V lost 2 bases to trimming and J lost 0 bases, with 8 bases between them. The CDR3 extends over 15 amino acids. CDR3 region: CAWSPRDSGANVLTF. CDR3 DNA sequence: TGTGCCTGGAGTCCGCGGGACTCTGGGGCCAACGTCCTGACTTTC.

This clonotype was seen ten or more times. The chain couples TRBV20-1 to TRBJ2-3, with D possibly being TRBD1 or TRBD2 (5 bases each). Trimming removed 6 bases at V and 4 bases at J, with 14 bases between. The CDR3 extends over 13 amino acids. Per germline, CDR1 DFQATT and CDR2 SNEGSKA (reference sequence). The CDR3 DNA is TGCAGTGCGGGGCTGGGAGTCGCAGATACGCAGTATTTT. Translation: CSAGLGVADTQYF.

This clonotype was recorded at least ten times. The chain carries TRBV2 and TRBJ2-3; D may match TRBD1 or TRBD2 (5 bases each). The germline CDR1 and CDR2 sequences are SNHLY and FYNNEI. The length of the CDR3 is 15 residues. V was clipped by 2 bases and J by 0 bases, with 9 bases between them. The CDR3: CASSESRDSTDTQYF. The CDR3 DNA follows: TGTGCCAGCAGTGAAAGCAGGGACAGCACAGATACGCAGTATTTT.

The CDR3 DNA follows: TGTGCCAGCAGCCATACAGGACAGGGAAGCCAGCCCCAGCATTTT. Its protein is CASSHTGQGSQPQHF. V is TRBV3-1 and J is TRBJ1-5, with 8 bases fitting TRBD1. The length of the CDR3 is 15 residues. J gave up 7 bases and V 3 bases, and 8 bases lay outside the gene matches. The germline V gene encodes CDR1 LGHDT and CDR2 YNNKEL (reference sequence).

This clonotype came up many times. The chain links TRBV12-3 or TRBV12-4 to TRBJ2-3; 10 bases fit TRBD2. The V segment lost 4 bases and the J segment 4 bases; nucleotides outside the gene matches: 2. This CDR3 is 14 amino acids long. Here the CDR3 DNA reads TGTGCCAGCAGTTGGCTAGCGGGAGCAGATACGCAGTATTTT. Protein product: CASSWLAGADTQYF.

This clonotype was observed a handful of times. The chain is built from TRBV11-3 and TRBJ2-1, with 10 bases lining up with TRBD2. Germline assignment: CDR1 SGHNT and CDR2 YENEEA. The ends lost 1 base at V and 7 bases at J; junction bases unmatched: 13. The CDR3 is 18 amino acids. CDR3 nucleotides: TGTGCCAGCAGCTTAGGTTCTAGCGGGAGATACTTTGATAATGAGCAGTTCTTC. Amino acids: CASSLGSSGRYFDNEQFF.

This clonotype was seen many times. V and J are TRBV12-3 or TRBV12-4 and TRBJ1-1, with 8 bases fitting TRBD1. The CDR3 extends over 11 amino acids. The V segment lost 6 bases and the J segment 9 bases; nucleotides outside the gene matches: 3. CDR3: CASSDRGQAFF. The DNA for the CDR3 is TGTGCCAGCAGCGACAGGGGCCAAGCTTTCTTT.

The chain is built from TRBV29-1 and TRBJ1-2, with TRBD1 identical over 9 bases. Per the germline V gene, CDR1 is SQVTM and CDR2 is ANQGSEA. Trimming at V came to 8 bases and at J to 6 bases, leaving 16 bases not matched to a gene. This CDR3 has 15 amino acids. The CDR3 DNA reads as TGCAGCCATAACAGGGGGCCCCAAGTGGGGGATGGCTACACCTTC. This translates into CSHNRGPQVGDGYTF.

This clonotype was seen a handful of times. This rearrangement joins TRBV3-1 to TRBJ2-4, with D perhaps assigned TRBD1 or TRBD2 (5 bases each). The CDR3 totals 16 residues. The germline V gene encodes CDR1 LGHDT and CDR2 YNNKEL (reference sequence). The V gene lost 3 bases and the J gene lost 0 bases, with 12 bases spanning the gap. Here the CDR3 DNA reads TGTGCCAGCAGCCATACATGGGACGGAGCCAAAAACATTCAGTACTTC. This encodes CASSHTWDGAKNIQYF.

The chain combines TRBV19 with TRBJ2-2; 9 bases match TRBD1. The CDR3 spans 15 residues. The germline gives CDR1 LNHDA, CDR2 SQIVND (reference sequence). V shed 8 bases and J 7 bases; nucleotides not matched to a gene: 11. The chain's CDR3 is CASETGTGRNGELFF. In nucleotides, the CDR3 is TGTGCCAGTGAAACCGGGACAGGGCGTAACGGGGAGCTGTTTTTT.

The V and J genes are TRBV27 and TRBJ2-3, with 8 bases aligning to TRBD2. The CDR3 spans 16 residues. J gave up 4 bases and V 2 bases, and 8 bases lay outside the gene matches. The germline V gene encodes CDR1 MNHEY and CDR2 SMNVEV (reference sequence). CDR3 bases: TGTGCCAGCAGTTTAGGGGCGGGAGGAATCCCAGATACGCAGTATTTT. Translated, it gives CASSLGAGGIPDTQYF.